The 8 T cell receptor beta chains below were found in one sample sequenced in a study of glioma-infiltrating T cells after dendritic cell vaccination. Time point defined: after dendritic cell vaccination, including at tumor progression/relapse. Profiled with immunoSEQ multiplex PCR; TCRdb holds only in-frame clones, not every one. Among 70,000 to 95,000 clones listed, about nine tenths were seen once. This specimen was blood, taken after dendritic cell vaccination. All receptors come from a human donor with glioblastoma.

V and J are TRBV6-5 and TRBJ2-7; the D gene is possibly TRBD1 (6 bases). The CDR3 extends over 12 amino acids. V lost 6 bases, J lost 6 bases, and 12 bases lay in between. The germline V gene encodes CDR1 MNHEY and CDR2 SVGAGI. The CDR3 sequence: CASRTSGAEQYF. CDR3 bases: TGTGCCAGCAGGACATCAGGGGCCGAGCAGTACTTC.

The chain has TRBV4-2 and TRBJ2-5; D possibly corresponds to TRBD1 (5 bases). The CDR3 has 16 amino acids. Germline CDR1 is LGHNA and CDR2 is YNFKEQ. Trimming removed 0 bases at V and 0 bases at J, with 11 bases between. The CDR3 coding sequence is TGTGCCAGCAGCCAAGATGGATTGGGGCACCAAGAGACCCAGTACTTC. As protein: CASSQDGLGHQETQYF.

The chain joins TRBV4-1 to TRBJ2-2; 9 bases agree with TRBD1. J was trimmed by 8 bases and V by 3 bases; bases with no gene match: 7. Germline CDR1 MGHRA, CDR2 YSYEKL. This CDR3 is 15 amino acids long. Here the CDR3 reads CASSQEDRGPGELFF. For the CDR3, the DNA is TGCGCCAGCAGCCAGGAGGACAGGGGCCCGGGGGAGCTGTTTTTT.

This chain uses TRBV6-5 with TRBJ2-4; no clear D gene. Germline CDR1 reads MNHEY; CDR2 reads SVGAGI. This CDR3 has 15 amino acids. V was shortened by 0 bases and J by 0 bases, with 6 bases between the two germline ends. The CDR3 DNA follows: TGTGCCAGCAGTTACTCCGCGGTAGCCAAAAACATTCAGTACTTC. This codes for CASSYSAVAKNIQYF.

The chain recombines TRBV18 with TRBJ2-5, with 7 bases aligning to TRBD1. CDR1 KGHSH and CDR2 LQKENI come from the germline V gene. With V trimmed by 3 bases and J by 4 bases, 8 bases remained unmatched. The CDR3 is made up of 15 amino acids. CDR3 region: CASSPLPGQLETQYF. The CDR3 DNA follows: TGTGCCAGCTCACCTCTTCCGGGACAGTTAGAGACCCAGTACTTC. Full variable domain (missing parts from reference TRBV18 and TRBJ2-5): NAGVMQNPRHLVRRRGQEARLRCSPMKGHSHVYWYRQLPEEGLKFMVYLQKENIIDESGMPKERFSAEFPKEGPSILRIQQVVRGDSAAYFCASSPLPGQLETQYFGPGTRLLVL.

The V and J genes are TRBV5-1 and TRBJ2-7; D may be TRBD1 (5 bases). Trimming removed 4 bases from V and 3 bases from J, with 8 bases in between. The CDR3 is 12 residues long. Germline V gives CDR1 SGHRS, CDR2 YFSETQ. The CDR3 is CASSTQGYEQYF. The CDR3 coding sequence is TGCGCCAGCAGCACCCAGGGCTACGAGCAGTACTTC.

V usage is TRBV25-1 and J usage is TRBJ2-1; 7 bases map to TRBD1. V gave up 8 bases and J gave up 7 bases; unmatched junction bases: 14. CDR3 length equals 15 residues. Germline lookup yields CDR1 MGHDK and CDR2 SYGVNS. The CDR3 region has the DNA TGTGCCAGCCGTCTGTCGACAGGGCCGGGGAATGAGCAGTTCTTC. Translated, it gives CASRLSTGPGNEQFF.

The chain has TRBV5-6 and TRBJ1-2; the D gene is possibly TRBD1 (5 bases). Germline loops: CDR1 SGHDT, CDR2 YYEEEE. The CDR3 loop spans 15 amino acids. The V end lost 2 bases, the J end lost 4 bases, and 15 bases lay between the germline ends. The CDR3 nucleotides are TGTGCCAGCAGCTTAGCACTCCTCGGGGGCTATGGCTACACCTTC. Encoded protein: CASSLALLGGYGYTF.